The 7 T cell receptor beta chains presented below share a single source sample, sequenced in a study of blood T cells in healthy people across ages. Using a J-beta primer mix together with a sample-barcoded 5' primer, a second PCR was run for roughly 6 to 12 cycles. TCRdb used MiXCR to reprocess the 5' RACE reads, holding one entry per CDR3 protein. The sample shows 800,000 or so distinct CDR3 sequences, around 50% of them seen only once. Material: blood. Receptors originate from a man older than 75 in good health.

The chain uses TRBV20-1 and TRBJ2-7; 7 bases line up with TRBD2. CDR1 is DFQATT and CDR2 is SNEGSKA in the germline V gene (reference sequence). CDR3 length: 14 amino acids. Unmatched junction bases numbered 15, after V lost 6 bases and J lost 7 bases. This CDR3 reads CSALHGTTPWEQYF. CDR3 nucleotides: TGCAGTGCCCTACACGGGACTACACCTTGGGAGCAGTACTTC.

V is TRBV7-8 and J is TRBJ2-1; 7 nucleotides align to TRBD2. The V gene end was trimmed by 2 bases and the J gene end by 10 bases; junction bases not matched to a gene: 17. CDR1 is SGHVS and CDR2 is FQNEAQ in the germline V gene. The CDR3 contains 17 residues. CDR3 amino acids: CASSLSLPSGLEVEQFF. Written as DNA, the CDR3 is TGTGCCAGCAGCTTATCGTTGCCTAGCGGACTCGAGGTAGAGCAGTTCTTC. Looking up the rest from reference TRBV7-8 and TRBJ2-1 gives the full variable domain: GAGVSQSPRYKVAKRGQDVALRCDPISGHVSLFWYQQALGQGPEFLTYFQNEAQLDKSGLPSDRFFAERPEGSVSTLKIQRTQQEDSAVYLCASSLSLPSGLEVEQFFGPGTRLTVL.

The rearrangement uses TRBV5-1 and TRBJ2-7; D may be TRBD2 (5 bases). The CDR3 consists of 13 residues. V was clipped by 0 bases and J by 8 bases, with 12 bases between them. Germline CDR1 SGHRS, CDR2 YFSETQ. The CDR3 coding sequence is TGCGCCAGCAGCTTGGGAAATAGCGACCAGCAGTACTTC. This codes for CASSLGNSDQQYF.

V and J are TRBV5-1 and TRBJ2-1, with 10 bases matching TRBD2. V shed 5 bases and J 2 bases; nucleotides not matched to a gene: 4. The germline V gene encodes CDR1 SGHRS and CDR2 YFSETQ. The CDR3 has 15 amino acids. This chain's CDR3 is CASSPSGSAYNEQFF. As DNA, the CDR3 is TGCGCCAGCAGTCCTAGCGGGAGCGCCTACAATGAGCAGTTCTTC.

This clonotype was detected a few times. CDR3 DNA: TGCGCCAGCCACCCAGGGTCGAATCATGAGCAGTACTTC. It is translated as CASHPGSNHEQYF. V usage is TRBV5-1 and J usage is TRBJ2-5; D might be TRBD1 (5 bases). V shed 7 bases and J shed 11 bases, with 21 bases lying between them. This CDR3 is built from 13 residues. Germline V gene sequence: CDR1 SGHRS, CDR2 YFSETQ.

This rearrangement joins TRBV6-5 to TRBJ2-7; D might be TRBD2 (7 bases). Trimming removed 6 bases from V and 7 bases from J, with 19 bases in between. Looked up from germline, CDR1 is MNHEY and CDR2 is SVGAGI. The CDR3 sequence is 14 residues long. The CDR3 DNA is TGTGCCAGCAGCCGAGGGGGGGGAATGGGGGAGCAGTACTTC. Translated, it gives CASSRGGGMGEQYF.

The V and J genes are TRBV5-1 and TRBJ2-7, with D maybe TRBD1 (6 bases). Germline V gives CDR1 SGHRS, CDR2 YFSETQ. This CDR3 region has 15 residues. Deletions cut 1 base from V and 0 bases from J, with 11 bases between. DNA for the CDR3: TGCGCCAGCAGCTTGTTCCCAGGGGACTCCTACGAGCAGTACTTC. Its protein product is CASSLFPGDSYEQYF.